Following are 28 T cell receptor beta chains from one sample sequenced in a study of blood T cell repertoires in COVID-19. Repertoires were generated with immunoSEQ multiplex PCR, while TCRdb's copy carries only in-frame clones and drops some. The sample contains 300,000 to 400,000 clones, about 87% of which appear only once. The sequencing input was peripheral blood. All receptors come from a man younger than 40 with COVID-19, enrolled during active disease.

V gene TRBV11-1 combines with J gene TRBJ2-5; possible D gene TRBD2, 5 bases. Germline CDR1 and CDR2: SGHAT and FQDESV (reference sequence). The CDR3 is 15 amino acids. V was cut by 3 bases and J by 5 bases, with 16 bases left in between. The CDR3 DNA reads TGTGCCAGCAGCTTTCTTGAGGGATTGGGGGAGACCCAGTACTTC. Translated, it gives CASSFLEGLGETQYF. Full variable domain (rest looked up from reference TRBV11-1 and TRBJ2-5): EAEVAQSPRYKITEKSQAVAFWCDPISGHATLYWYRQILGQGPELLVQFQDESVVDDSQLPKDRFSAERLKGVDSTLKIQPAELGDSAMYLCASSFLEGLGETQYFGPGTRLLVL.

The V and J genes are TRBV7-9 and TRBJ1-2; 7 positions agree with TRBD1. The CDR3 has 15 residues. Germline values: CDR1 SEHNR, CDR2 FQNEAQ (reference sequence). Trimming removed 5 bases from V and 6 bases from J; junction bases left unmatched: 12. In nucleotides, the CDR3 is TGTGCCAGCAGCCCTCGATACGGGACAGAGGATGGCTACACCTTC. Protein: CASSPRYGTEDGYTF.

This clone was counted once. The chain is built from TRBV9 and TRBJ2-2; TRBD2 matches 7 bases. The length of the CDR3 is 19 residues. After removal of 3 bases from V and 2 bases from J, the junction contained 16 bases not matched to a gene. CDR1 is SGDLS, CDR2 YYNGEE, per germline. The CDR3 reads CASSGWGGAERINTGELFF. CDR3 coding DNA: TGTGCCAGCAGCGGCTGGGGAGGGGCAGAGAGGATTAACACCGGGGAGCTGTTTTTT.

This chain uses TRBV7-2 with TRBJ2-7, with a tentative D call TRBD1 (6 bases). Germline V lookup: CDR1 SGHTA, CDR2 FQGNSA. Trimming took off 1 base at V and 4 bases at J, with 14 bases between the two ends. The CDR3 has 15 amino acids. CDR3 loop: CASSLVTGNGYEQYF. DNA of the CDR3: TGTGCCAGCAGCTTAGTCACAGGGAATGGGTACGAGCAGTACTTC.

The chain joins TRBV7-3 to TRBJ2-3, with 8 bases that match TRBD2. This CDR3 region has 16 residues. The ends lost 4 bases at V and 2 bases at J; junction bases unmatched: 8. From germline, CDR1 is SGHTA and CDR2 FQGTGA. CDR3 nucleotide sequence: TGTGCCAGCAGCTCCGCGGGGGGCAGTGCCACAGATACGCAGTATTTT. Residues: CASSSAGGSATDTQYF.

The chain joins TRBV27 to TRBJ2-7; TRBD2 aligns across 8 bases. The CDR3 spans 16 residues. J was trimmed by 2 bases and V by 6 bases; bases with no gene match: 12. CDR1 is MNHEY, CDR2 SMNVEV, per germline (reference sequence). Here the CDR3 DNA reads TGTGCCAGCAGCCCTGAAGCTAGCGGGCCCCCCTACGAGCAGTACTTC. Translating it yields CASSPEASGPPYEQYF.

The chain links TRBV28 to TRBJ2-6; D is unresolved. The germline V and J ends were trimmed by 6 bases and 4 bases, with 7 bases remaining between them. Germline lookup yields CDR1 MDHEN and CDR2 SYDVKM. The CDR3 spans 13 residues. CDR3 protein: CASSSSGANVLTF. In DNA, the CDR3 is TGTGCCAGCAGCTCTTCCGGGGCCAACGTCCTGACTTTC.

The chain uses TRBV2 and TRBJ1-1; D is unclear. This CDR3 comprises 13 residues. CDR1 is SNHLY, CDR2 FYNNEI, per germline. Trimming shortened V by 6 bases and J by 4 bases, and 12 bases separated the two germline ends. The CDR3 is CASRDGRGTEAFF. In DNA form, the CDR3 reads TGTGCCAGCAGGGATGGGCGGGGCACTGAAGCTTTCTTT.

The sample holds one count of this clone. The V call is TRBV5-1, the J call TRBJ2-1, with 9 nucleotides matching TRBD2. V gave up 4 bases and J gave up 3 bases; unmatched junction bases: 5. Germline V gives CDR1 SGHRS, CDR2 YFSETQ. The CDR3 totals 15 residues. The CDR3 DNA sequence: TGCGCCAGCAGCCTCGGGACTAGCCGCTACAATGAGCAGTTCTTC. Protein product: CASSLGTSRYNEQFF. Filled out from reference TRBV5-1 and TRBJ2-1, the complete variable domain reads KAGVTQTPRYLIKTRGQQVTLSCSPISGHRSVSWYQQTPGQGLQFLFEYFSETQRNKGNFPGRFSGRQFSNSRSEMNVSTLELGDSALYLCASSLGTSRYNEQFFGPGTRLTVL.

The chain employs TRBV5-1 and TRBJ2-3; TRBD2 agrees at 7 bases. Trimming cost V 1 base and J 4 bases; bases outside gene matches: 6. CDR1 and CDR2 from the germline V gene are SGHRS and YFSETQ. The CDR3 sequence is 15 residues long. The CDR3 here is CASSLTRLAADTQYF. Written as DNA, the CDR3 is TGCGCCAGCAGCTTGACACGACTAGCCGCAGATACGCAGTATTTT.

The rearrangement joins TRBV18 to TRBJ2-5; D might be TRBD2 (6 bases). CDR1 KGHSH and CDR2 LQKENI come from the germline V gene. The ends were cut back, 8 bases at V and 3 bases at J, with 7 bases in the middle. CDR3 size: 11 residues. The chain's CDR3 is CASGGKETQYF. The CDR3 DNA reads TGTGCCAGCGGGGGGAAAGAGACCCAGTACTTC.

This chain links TRBV7-2 with TRBJ1-1; D is unresolved. V lost 1 base and J 4 bases, leaving 16 bases between the germline ends. This CDR3 is built from 16 residues. Germline V lookup: CDR1 SGHTA, CDR2 FQGNSA. The CDR3 DNA reads TGTGCCAGCAGCTTAGGGAGACCGGGTACCGGCACTGAAGCTTTCTTT. It is translated as CASSLGRPGTGTEAFF.

This chain uses TRBV6-5 with TRBJ1-2; 9 positions match TRBD1. J gave up 4 bases and V 7 bases, and 7 bases lay outside the gene matches. CDR3 length: 14 amino acids. Germline loops: CDR1 MNHEY, CDR2 SVGAGI. CDR3 protein: CASIKQGAAYGYTF. CDR3 coding DNA: TGTGCCAGCATTAAACAGGGGGCGGCCTATGGCTACACCTTC.

The chain carries TRBV6-5 and TRBJ1-2, with D unclear. CDR3 size: 14 residues. Germline lookup yields CDR1 MNHEY and CDR2 SVGAGI. V was shortened by 7 bases and J by 4 bases, with 16 bases between the two germline ends. CDR3 bases: TGTGCCAGCACCCGGACGGGGATTACCTATGGCTACACCTTC. This encodes CASTRTGITYGYTF.

The chain uses TRBV29-1 and TRBJ2-5, with D perhaps matching TRBD1 (6 bases). Germline V gene sequence: CDR1 SQVTM, CDR2 ANQGSEA. The CDR3 is 14 residues long. Trimming removed 6 bases from V and 5 bases from J, with 19 bases in between. Here the CDR3 reads CSVSRVGAWETQYF. The CDR3 DNA follows: TGCAGCGTCTCGCGGGTGGGGGCCTGGGAGACCCAGTACTTC.

J is TRBJ1-2 and V is TRBV7-9, with 8 positions matching TRBD1. The CDR3 sequence is 13 residues long. Trimming took 5 bases from V and 8 from J; bases not matched to a gene: 7. CDR1 SEHNR and CDR2 FQNEAQ come from the germline V gene (reference sequence). CDR3 sequence: CASSPDRGGGYTF. The CDR3 nucleotides are TGTGCCAGCAGCCCTGACAGGGGAGGAGGCTACACCTTC.

The V gene is TRBV9, the J gene TRBJ1-1; D not certain. CDR1 is SGDLS, CDR2 YYNGEE, per germline. The CDR3 runs 14 residues. Trimming left V 0 bases short and J 0 bases short, with 6 bases between. CDR3 DNA sequence: TGTGCCAGCAGCGTAGGGCAGGTGAACACTGAAGCTTTCTTT. This codes for CASSVGQVNTEAFF.

V and J are TRBV9 and TRBJ2-3, with 7 bases that match TRBD1. The CDR3 covers 18 residues. V lost 4 bases and J lost 3; bases outside the gene matches: 17. Germline lookup yields CDR1 SGDLS and CDR2 YYNGEE. CDR3 amino acids: CASSPPLRDRDKTDTQYF. CDR3 nucleotides: TGTGCCAGCAGCCCCCCTTTAAGAGACAGGGATAAGACAGATACGCAGTATTTT. Drawing the rest from reference TRBV9 and TRBJ2-3, the complete variable domain is DSGVTQTPKHLITATGQRVTLRCSPRSGDLSVYWYQQSLDQGLQFLIQYYNGEERAKGNILERFSAQQFPDLHSELNLSSLELGDSALYFCASSPPLRDRDKTDTQYFGPGTRLTVL.

This clone was observed a single time. The V and J genes are TRBV7-2 and TRBJ1-2; a weak D match, TRBD1 (5 bases). The V end lost 1 base, the J end lost 11 bases, and 14 bases lay between the germline ends. Germline V gene data show CDR1 as SGHTA and CDR2 as FQGNSA. The CDR3 is 13 amino acids. The CDR3 region has the DNA TGTGCCAGCAGCTTAGGGGGTATTGGGGGGTACACCTTC. It encodes CASSLGGIGGYTF.

This clone was found once. This chain links TRBV30 with TRBJ1-4; perhaps TRBD1 as D (5 bases). CDR3 length equals 15 residues. V lost 1 base and J lost 0, with 9 bases in between. Per germline, CDR1 GTSNPN and CDR2 SVGIG (reference sequence). In DNA form, the CDR3 reads TGTGCCTGGAGTGGTGACAGATCAACTAATGAAAAACTGTTTTTT. Its translation: CAWSGDRSTNEKLFF.

This chain links TRBV6-5 with TRBJ1-6; D not resolved. This CDR3 has 16 amino acids. The germline gives CDR1 MNHEY, CDR2 SVGAGI. Between the trimmed V and J ends, which lost 0 bases and 9 bases, there was a span of 15 bases. For the CDR3, the DNA is TGTGCCAGCAGTTACTCGTACCAGGATAGCGGTTCACCCCTCCACTTT. It specifies CASSYSYQDSGSPLHF.

This clone was found once. This sequence joins TRBV4-3 and TRBJ2-5; 11 nucleotides align to TRBD2. Losses at the gene ends were 1 base for V and 2 bases for J; bases not matched to a gene: 12. The CDR3 has 19 amino acids. CDR1 is LGHNA and CDR2 is YSLEER in the germline V gene. The CDR3 region has the DNA TGCGCCAGCAGCCAAGCCTGGACTAGCGGGTACCTATTACAAGAGACCCAGTACTTC. Translated: CASSQAWTSGYLLQETQYF.

In the case of this clone: The sample contains more than one DNA sequence encoding this CDR3. The J gene is TRBJ2-7, the V gene TRBV27; possible D gene TRBD2, 6 bases. Germline assignment: CDR1 MNHEY and CDR2 SMNVEV (reference sequence). This CDR3 region has 13 residues. Trimming removed 3 bases at V and 1 base at J, with 7 bases between. As DNA, the CDR3 is TGTGCCAGCAGTTTGCGGGGATCCTACGAGCAGTACTTC. Protein sequence: CASSLRGSYEQYF.

This clone has more than one count but fewer than ten. The chain uses TRBV2 and TRBJ1-4; 10 positions agree with TRBD1. The length of the CDR3 is 14 residues. V lost 6 bases, J lost 7 bases, and 5 bases stayed unmatched. In germline, CDR1 is SNHLY, CDR2 FYNNEI. This CDR3 is CASSPGTGAEKLFF. For the CDR3, the DNA is TGTGCCAGCAGCCCTGGGACAGGGGCTGAAAAACTGTTTTTT.

V gene TRBV29-1 combines with J gene TRBJ2-1; D might be TRBD2 (7 bases). Germline CDR1 SQVTM, CDR2 ANQGSEA. The V end lost 2 bases, the J end lost 10 bases, and 15 bases lay between the germline ends. CDR3 length equals 13 residues. CDR3 amino acids: CSVEWAGAPEQFF. CDR3 sequence (DNA): TGCAGCGTTGAATGGGCGGGGGCCCCAGAGCAGTTCTTC.

The chain couples TRBV19 to TRBJ1-2; 7 bases map to TRBD1. CDR3 length equals 14 residues. Germline CDR1 and CDR2: LNHDA and SQIVND (reference sequence). V was pared by 7 bases and J by 4 bases, with 9 bases of the junction left unmatched. CDR3 bases: TGTGCCAGTAATACCCTGGACAGGCTCTATGGCTACACCTTC. Protein sequence: CASNTLDRLYGYTF.

The CDR3 region is CASSVTGTGGLYEQYF. The DNA of the CDR3 is TGTGCCAGCAGCGTTACCGGGACAGGGGGCCTCTACGAGCAGTACTTC. The rearrangement links TRBV9 to TRBJ2-7, with TRBD1 matching over 12 bases. The CDR3 covers 16 residues. J gave up 3 bases and V 2 bases, and 6 bases lay outside the gene matches. CDR1 and CDR2 (germline): SGDLS, YYNGEE. The whole variable domain, remainder taken from reference TRBV9 and TRBJ2-7, is DSGVTQTPKHLITATGQRVTLRCSPRSGDLSVYWYQQSLDQGLQFLIQYYNGEERAKGNILERFSAQQFPDLHSELNLSSLELGDSALYFCASSVTGTGGLYEQYFGPGTRLTVT.

The rearrangement links TRBV11-1 to TRBJ1-1; 8 nucleotides agree with TRBD1. J gave up 5 bases and V 5 bases, and 1 base lay outside the gene matches. Germline V gene lookup returns CDR1 SGHAT and CDR2 FQDESV (reference sequence). The CDR3 is 12 residues long. In nucleotides, the CDR3 is TGTGCCAGCAGCCGGACAGGGACTGAAGCTTTCTTT. Translation gives CASSRTGTEAFF.